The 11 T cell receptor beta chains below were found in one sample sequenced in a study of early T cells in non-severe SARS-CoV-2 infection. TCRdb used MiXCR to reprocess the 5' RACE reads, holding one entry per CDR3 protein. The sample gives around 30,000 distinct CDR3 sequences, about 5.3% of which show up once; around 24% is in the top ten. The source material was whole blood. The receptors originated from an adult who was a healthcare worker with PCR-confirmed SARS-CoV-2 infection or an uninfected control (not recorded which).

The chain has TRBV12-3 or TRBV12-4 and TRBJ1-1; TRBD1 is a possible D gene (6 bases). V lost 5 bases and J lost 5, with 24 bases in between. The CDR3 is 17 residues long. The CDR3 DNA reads TGTGCCAGCAGTCCCAGCCGCGGGCAGGGGCCGGGAACTGAAGCTTTCTTT. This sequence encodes CASSPSRGQGPGTEAFF.

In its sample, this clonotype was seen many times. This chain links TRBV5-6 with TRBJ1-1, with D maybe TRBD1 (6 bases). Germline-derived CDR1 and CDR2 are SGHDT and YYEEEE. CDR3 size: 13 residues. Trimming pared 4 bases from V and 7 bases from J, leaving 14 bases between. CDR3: CASSPTGSYEAFF. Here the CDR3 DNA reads TGTGCCAGCAGCCCGACAGGATCTTATGAAGCTTTCTTT.

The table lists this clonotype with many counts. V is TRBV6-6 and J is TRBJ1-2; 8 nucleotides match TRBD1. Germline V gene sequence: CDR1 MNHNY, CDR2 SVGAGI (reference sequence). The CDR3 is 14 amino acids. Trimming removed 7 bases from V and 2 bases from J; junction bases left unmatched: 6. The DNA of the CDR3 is TGTGCCAGCACCCCAGGACAGGGAAACTATGGCTACACCTTC. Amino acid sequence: CASTPGQGNYGYTF.

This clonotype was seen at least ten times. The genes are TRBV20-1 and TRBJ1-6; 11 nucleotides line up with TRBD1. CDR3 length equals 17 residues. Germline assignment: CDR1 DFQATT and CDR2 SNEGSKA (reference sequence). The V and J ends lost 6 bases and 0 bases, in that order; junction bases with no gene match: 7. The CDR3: CSARGTGGSSYNSPLHF. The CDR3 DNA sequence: TGCAGTGCCAGGGGGACAGGGGGAAGCTCCTATAATTCACCCCTCCACTTT.

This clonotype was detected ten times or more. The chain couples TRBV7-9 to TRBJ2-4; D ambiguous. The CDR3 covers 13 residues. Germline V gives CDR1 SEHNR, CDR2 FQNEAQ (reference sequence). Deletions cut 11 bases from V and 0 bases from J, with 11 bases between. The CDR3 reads CAPFQLAKNIQYF. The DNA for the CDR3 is TGTGCCCCTTTTCAGCTAGCCAAAAACATTCAGTACTTC.

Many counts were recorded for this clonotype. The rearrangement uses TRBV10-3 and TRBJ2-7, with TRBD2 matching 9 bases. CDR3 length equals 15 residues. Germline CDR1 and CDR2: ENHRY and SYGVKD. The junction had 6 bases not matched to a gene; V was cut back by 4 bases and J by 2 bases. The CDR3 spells CAISGGTSRAYEQYF. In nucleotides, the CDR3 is TGTGCCATCAGTGGTGGGACTAGCCGAGCCTACGAGCAGTACTTC.

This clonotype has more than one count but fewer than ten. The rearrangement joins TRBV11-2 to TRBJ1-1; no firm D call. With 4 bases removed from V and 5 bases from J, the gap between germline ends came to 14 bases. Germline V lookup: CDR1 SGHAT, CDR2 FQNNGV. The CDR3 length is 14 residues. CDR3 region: CASSWSRARTEAFF. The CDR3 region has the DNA TGTGCCAGCAGCTGGTCGCGGGCGCGTACTGAAGCTTTCTTT.

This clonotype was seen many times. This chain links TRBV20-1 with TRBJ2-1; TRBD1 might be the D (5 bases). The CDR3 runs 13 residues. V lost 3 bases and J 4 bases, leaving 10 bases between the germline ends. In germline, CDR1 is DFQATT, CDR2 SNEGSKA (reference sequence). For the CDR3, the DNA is TGCAGTGCTAGTCCGAAGGGGTACAATGAGCAGTTCTTC. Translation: CSASPKGYNEQFF.

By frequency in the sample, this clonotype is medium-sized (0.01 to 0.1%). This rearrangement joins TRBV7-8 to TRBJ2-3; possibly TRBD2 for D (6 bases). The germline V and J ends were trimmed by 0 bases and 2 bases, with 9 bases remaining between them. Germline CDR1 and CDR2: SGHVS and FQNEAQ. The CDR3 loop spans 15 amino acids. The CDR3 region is CASSLAGTYTDTQYF. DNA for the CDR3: TGTGCCAGCAGCTTAGCCGGGACTTACACAGATACGCAGTATTTT.

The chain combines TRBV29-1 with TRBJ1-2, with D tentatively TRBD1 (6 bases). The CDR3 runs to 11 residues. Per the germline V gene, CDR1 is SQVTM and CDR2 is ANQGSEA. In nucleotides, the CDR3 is TGCGGAGCTACAGGGTCGGATGGCTACACCTTC. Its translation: CGATGSDGYTF.

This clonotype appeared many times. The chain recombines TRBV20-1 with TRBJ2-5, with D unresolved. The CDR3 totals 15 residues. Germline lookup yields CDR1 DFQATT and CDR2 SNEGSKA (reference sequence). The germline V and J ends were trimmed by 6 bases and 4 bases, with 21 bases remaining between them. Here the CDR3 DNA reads TGCAGTGCCACGTTAGAGTCGCAGCCAGGAGAGACCCAGTACTTC. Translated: CSATLESQPGETQYF.